A single sample gave rise to the 31 T cell receptor beta chains below, sequenced in a study of blood T cell repertoires in COVID-19. Measured with immunoSEQ multiplex PCR; TCRdb has only the in-frame clones, and not every one. The sample records fewer than 350,000 clones, approximately 90% being singletons. The specimen was PBMCs or T cells enriched from blood (not recorded which). The source is a woman aged 40 to 50 who had recovered from COVID-19.

This chain connects TRBV28 to TRBJ2-1; 10 bases are a match to TRBD2. The length of the CDR3 is 14 residues. Germline V gene sequence: CDR1 MDHEN, CDR2 SYDVKM. Unmatched junction bases numbered 4, after V lost 5 bases and J lost 6 bases. CDR3 nucleotide sequence: TGTGCCAGCAGTATAGCGGGGGGCCCCAATGAGCAGTTCTTC. It yields the protein CASSIAGGPNEQFF.

The CDR3 DNA reads as TGCGCCAGCAGCTTGGAAACGGGGAATTTCATGGAGCAGTACTTC. This sequence encodes CASSLETGNFMEQYF. The chain combines TRBV5-1 with TRBJ2-7; a weak D match, TRBD2 (5 bases). The CDR3 is 15 amino acids. From germline, CDR1 is SGHRS and CDR2 YFSETQ. V was trimmed by 0 bases and J by 7 bases, leaving 17 bases between them.

This chain joins TRBV27 and TRBJ2-1, with D possibly matching TRBD1 (8 bases). Trimming left V 2 bases short and J 9 bases short, with 14 bases between. This CDR3 has 14 amino acids. Germline CDR1 reads MNHEY; CDR2 reads SMNVEV (reference sequence). The CDR3, as DNA: TGTGCCAGCAGTTTAACAGGGGGGGTTTTTGAGCAGTTCTTC. Its protein product is CASSLTGGVFEQFF.

This clone has a single count. The rearrangement joins TRBV3-1 (or the pseudogene TRBV3-2) to TRBJ2-3, with 7 bases identical to TRBD2. Looked up from germline, CDR1 is LGHDT and CDR2 is YNNKEL (reference sequence). This CDR3 has 16 amino acids. After removal of 0 bases from V and 4 bases from J, the junction contained 7 bases not matched to a gene. The CDR3 nucleotides read TGTGCCAGCAGCCAAGACGGGGAGGGCCACCCAGATACGCAGTATTTT. It yields the protein CASSQDGEGHPDTQYF.

The rearrangement joins TRBV28 to TRBJ2-5, with TRBD2 matching over 8 bases. Germline V CDR1 and CDR2: MDHEN, SYDVKM. The CDR3 has 15 residues. The V gene end was trimmed by 3 bases and the J gene end by 5 bases; junction bases not matched to a gene: 8. For the CDR3, the DNA is TGTGCCAGCAGTTTCGAGGCCGGGGGGGCGGAGACCCAGTACTTC. It encodes CASSFEAGGAETQYF.

The gene calls are TRBV6-5 and TRBJ2-7; 7 nucleotides match TRBD2. Looked up from germline, CDR1 is MNHEY and CDR2 is SVGAGI. This CDR3 contains 14 residues. V trimming: 6 bases; J trimming: 2 bases; junction bases outside the gene matches: 7. CDR3 sequence (DNA): TGTGCCAGCAGCTCTATTCTAGCGGCCTACGAGCAGTACTTC. Its translation is CASSSILAAYEQYF.

The V call is TRBV5-4, the J call TRBJ2-6; D may be TRBD2 (6 bases). Germline-derived CDR1 and CDR2 are SGHNT and YYREEE (reference sequence). V gave up 2 bases and J gave up 0 bases, with 12 bases separating them. The CDR3 runs to 17 residues. CDR3 bases: TGTGCCAGCAGCTTCGGCGGGGCTTACTCTGGGGCCAACGTCCTGACTTTC. It is translated as CASSFGGAYSGANVLTF.

This chain joins TRBV10-3 and TRBJ1-2; possible D gene TRBD1, 6 bases. The CDR3 is 14 amino acids. V was pared by 10 bases and J by 6 bases, with 21 bases between. Looked up from germline, CDR1 is ENHRY and CDR2 is SYGVKD. The CDR3 DNA reads as TGTGCCACCAAAGACAGGTCCCAGTCGGATGGCTACACCTTC. Protein: CATKDRSQSDGYTF.

The chain has TRBV11-2 and TRBJ2-1; D possibly corresponds to TRBD1 (6 bases). Germline loops: CDR1 SGHAT, CDR2 FQNNGV. This CDR3 is built from 14 residues. Deletions cut 0 bases from V and 8 bases from J, with 11 bases between. CDR3 region: CASSLDWGRDEQFF. Written as DNA, the CDR3 is TGTGCCAGCAGCTTAGATTGGGGGCGCGATGAGCAGTTCTTC.

V and J are TRBV19 and TRBJ2-2; 9 bases line up with TRBD1. Germline CDR1 and CDR2: LNHDA and SQIVND (reference sequence). This CDR3 region has 15 residues. The J segment lost 5 bases and the V segment lost 7 bases, leaving 8 bases of the junction unmatched. CDR3 coding DNA: TGTGCCAGTACCTCGGGACAGGGAGAAACCGGGGAGCTGTTTTTT. This sequence encodes CASTSGQGETGELFF.

J is TRBJ2-5 and V is TRBV3-1 (or the pseudogene TRBV3-2); 8 bases align to TRBD2. The length of the CDR3 is 16 residues. V lost 0 bases, J lost 5 bases, and 8 bases stayed unmatched. Germline V gene sequence: CDR1 LGHDT, CDR2 YNNKEL (reference sequence). CDR3 nucleotides: TGTGCCAGCAGCCAAGAATTGCGGGGGGCGCAGGAGACCCAGTACTTC. Residues: CASSQELRGAQETQYF.

The V call is TRBV11-2, the J call TRBJ2-1, with 13 bases fitting TRBD2. This CDR3 contains 15 residues. V was pared by 6 bases and J by 10 bases, with 9 bases of the junction left unmatched. Germline V lookup: CDR1 SGHAT, CDR2 FQNNGV. CDR3 DNA sequence: TGTGCCAGCAGACTTGGACTAGCGGGGGCCGGAGAGCAGTTCTTC. Translating it yields CASRLGLAGAGEQFF.

This clone was found once. The V gene is TRBV7-3, the J gene TRBJ2-1, with TRBD2 matching 11 bases. The V and J ends lost 6 bases and 3 bases, in that order; junction bases with no gene match: 7. The CDR3 is 16 residues long. CDR1 and CDR2 from the germline V gene are SGHTA and FQGTGA. The CDR3 nucleotides are TGTGCCAGCAGTCGAGAGGGGACTAGCGGCTACAATGAGCAGTTCTTC. This gives the protein CASSREGTSGYNEQFF.

The DNA of the CDR3 is TGTGCCAGCAGCAAATCGGTGATAGCGCGATTGACAGATACGCAGTATTTT. Protein: CASSKSVIARLTDTQYF. V usage is TRBV9 and J usage is TRBJ2-3; D may be TRBD2 (5 bases). Between the trimmed V and J ends, which lost 4 bases and 3 bases, there was a span of 21 bases. The germline CDR1 and CDR2 sequences are SGDLS and YYNGEE. The CDR3 has 17 amino acids.

This chain uses TRBV6-5 with TRBJ2-7, with D perhaps TRBD1 (6 bases). V lost 6 bases to trimming and J lost 4 bases, with 13 bases between them. The germline V gene encodes CDR1 MNHEY and CDR2 SVGAGI. This CDR3 has 13 amino acids. The CDR3 here is CASREPGEYEQYF. The CDR3, as DNA: TGTGCCAGCAGGGAGCCAGGGGAATACGAGCAGTACTTC.

This clone was found a few times. The chain carries TRBV4-3 and TRBJ2-7; tentatively, D is TRBD2 (6 bases). Germline V gives CDR1 LGHNA, CDR2 YSLEER. CDR3 length: 15 amino acids. Trimming shortened V by 1 base and J by 1 base, and 11 bases separated the two germline ends. The chain's CDR3 is CASSQVRGGSYEQYF. The CDR3 DNA is TGCGCCAGCAGCCAAGTGCGGGGAGGATCCTACGAGCAGTACTTC.

This clone was detected a few times. The chain links TRBV5-4 to TRBJ1-3; 10 bases align to TRBD1. The CDR3 has 18 amino acids. Trimming cost V 4 bases and J 0 bases; bases outside gene matches: 10. Germline lookup yields CDR1 SGHNT and CDR2 YYREEE (reference sequence). The CDR3 loop reads CASSPSGTGEVSGNTIYF. The DNA for the CDR3 is TGTGCCAGCAGCCCATCCGGGACAGGGGAGGTCTCTGGAAACACCATATATTTT.

J is TRBJ2-1 and V is TRBV7-3; maybe TRBD2 (5 bases). Per the germline V gene, CDR1 is SGHTA and CDR2 is FQGTGA. Trimming left V 5 bases short and J 0 bases short, with 17 bases between. The length of the CDR3 is 17 residues. The CDR3 sequence is CASSLWGDPSSYNEQFF. DNA of the CDR3: TGTGCCAGCAGCCTTTGGGGAGACCCTAGCTCCTACAATGAGCAGTTCTTC. Complete variable domain (other parts from reference TRBV7-3 and TRBJ2-1): GAGVSQTPSNKVTEKGKYVELRCDPISGHTALYWYRQSLGQGPEFLIYFQGTGAADDSGLPNDRFFAVRPEGSVSTLKIQRTERGDSAVYLCASSLWGDPSSYNEQFFGPGTRLTVL.

The CDR3 nucleotides read TGCAGCGTGGCGAGATGGGACAGGGGGAGAGCAGAGACCCAGTACTTC. It encodes CSVARWDRGRAETQYF. The gene calls are TRBV29-1 and TRBJ2-5; 11 positions match TRBD1. V shed 6 bases and J 4 bases; nucleotides not matched to a gene: 13. The CDR3 is 16 amino acids. The germline gives CDR1 SQVTM, CDR2 ANQGSEA.

This chain joins TRBV12-3 or TRBV12-4 and TRBJ2-5, with 9 nucleotides matching TRBD1. CDR3 length: 12 residues. V trimming: 4 bases; J trimming: 13 bases; junction bases outside the gene matches: 7. The CDR3 sequence is CASSYGTGWRYF. In nucleotides, the CDR3 is TGTGCCAGCAGTTACGGGACAGGGTGGAGGTACTTC.

The chain uses TRBV11-2 and TRBJ2-7; D might be TRBD1 (6 bases). This CDR3 spans 15 amino acids. Germline lookup yields CDR1 SGHAT and CDR2 FQNNGV. Trimming removed 0 bases from V and 7 bases from J, with 16 bases in between. DNA of the CDR3: TGTGCCAGCAGCTTAGATAGTCAGGGGATGTGGGAGCAGTACTTC. It specifies CASSLDSQGMWEQYF.

The rearrangement uses TRBV7-3 and TRBJ2-1, with D perhaps TRBD2 (5 bases). Trimming shortened V by 5 bases and J by 3 bases, and 14 bases separated the two germline ends. Germline V lookup: CDR1 SGHTA, CDR2 FQGTGA. The CDR3 has 15 amino acids. The CDR3 here is CASSLEGRSYNEQFF. CDR3 sequence (DNA): TGTGCCAGCAGCCTCGAGGGCAGGAGCTACAATGAGCAGTTCTTC.

This clone occurred a few times. The chain links TRBV11-2 to TRBJ2-7; 16 bases align to TRBD2. The CDR3 totals 19 residues. Looked up from germline, CDR1 is SGHAT and CDR2 is FQNNGV. Trimming cost V 5 bases and J 2 bases; bases outside gene matches: 12. The CDR3 reads CASSPGTSGRAFRAYEQYF. The CDR3 nucleotides read TGTGCCAGCAGCCCAGGGACTAGCGGGAGGGCCTTCCGGGCCTACGAGCAGTACTTC.

The chain carries TRBV2 and TRBJ1-2, with D unresolved. V was pared by 8 bases and J by 6 bases, with 22 bases between. The germline V gene has CDR1 SNHLY and CDR2 FYNNEI. This CDR3 has 15 residues. This chain's CDR3 is CASAPGSEKSHGYTF. DNA for the CDR3: TGTGCCAGCGCGCCCGGGTCAGAGAAGTCCCATGGCTACACCTTC.

The chain combines TRBV7-2 with TRBJ2-6; TRBD2 matches at 7 bases. Germline V gene lookup returns CDR1 SGHTA and CDR2 FQGNSA. The CDR3 has 18 residues. V trimming: 1 base; J trimming: 0 bases; junction bases outside the gene matches: 6. The CDR3 region is CASSLVAGRISGANVLTF. Here the CDR3 DNA reads TGTGCCAGCAGCTTAGTAGCGGGTCGAATCTCTGGGGCCAACGTCCTGACTTTC.

This clone has a single count. The chain carries TRBV18 and TRBJ2-1; D is uncertain. The CDR3 loop spans 14 amino acids. Germline V gene lookup returns CDR1 KGHSH and CDR2 LQKENI. The ends were cut back, 5 bases at V and 4 bases at J, with 12 bases in the middle. CDR3 loop: CASSSYDLYNEQFF. The CDR3 nucleotides are TGTGCCAGCTCATCCTACGATCTGTACAATGAGCAGTTCTTC.

As DNA, the CDR3 is TGTGCCAGCAGCTCTGCGCAGGGCACAGATACGCAGTATTTT. Encoded protein: CASSSAQGTDTQYF. V usage is TRBV5-4 and J usage is TRBJ2-3; D is undetermined. The CDR3 extends over 14 amino acids. The V gene's germline CDR1 is SGHNT and CDR2 YYREEE (reference sequence). V was trimmed by 3 bases and J by 1 base, leaving 9 bases between them.

The chain carries TRBV28 and TRBJ1-5; 7 nucleotides match TRBD1. Germline V gene lookup returns CDR1 MDHEN and CDR2 SYDVKM. This CDR3 is built from 14 residues. V dropped 7 bases and J dropped 7; count of bases not matched to a gene: 10. The CDR3 here is CASTMTGPFQPQHF. CDR3 coding DNA: TGTGCCAGCACCATGACAGGGCCTTTCCAGCCCCAGCATTTT.

This chain connects TRBV2 to TRBJ1-1; weak D call: TRBD1 (6 bases). The CDR3 loop spans 12 amino acids. Per germline, CDR1 SNHLY and CDR2 FYNNEI. V lost 5 bases and J lost 6, with 10 bases in between. The CDR3 nucleotides read TGTGCCAGCAGTTTTCAGGGGCCTGAAGCTTTCTTT. It yields the protein CASSFQGPEAFF.

The chain carries TRBV19 and TRBJ2-1; the D gene is possibly TRBD2 (6 bases). The V end lost 4 bases, the J end lost 5 bases, and 12 bases lay between the germline ends. Germline V CDR1 and CDR2: LNHDA, SQIVND (reference sequence). The CDR3 length is 14 residues. The CDR3 coding sequence is TGTGCCAGTAGTAGGAGGGGAAGGGACAATGAGCAGTTCTTC. It codes for CASSRRGRDNEQFF.

The gene calls are TRBV7-9 and TRBJ2-1, with a possible D match to TRBD2 (5 bases). The CDR3 is made up of 15 amino acids. Germline V gene lookup returns CDR1 SEHNR and CDR2 FQNEAQ (reference sequence). The ends were cut back, 2 bases at V and 0 bases at J, with 8 bases in the middle. CDR3 protein: CASSLHGSSYNEQFF. The CDR3, as DNA: TGTGCCAGCAGCTTACATGGGAGCTCCTACAATGAGCAGTTCTTC.